The T cell receptor (beta chain) described here comes from a study of T cells in pancreatic ductal adenocarcinoma. Overall study results and limits: Unique clonotypes were around 8-fold more numerous in blood than in tumor.

Selected pancreatic ductal adenocarcinoma patients had undergone surgery without neoadjuvant therapy. The CDR3 consists of 15 residues. The V end was cut by 3 bases, the J end by 2 bases, with 14 bases between. Germline CDR1 and CDR2: SGDLS and YYNGEE. Comment on this clone: Its specificity is not known.

Produced via immunoSEQ multiplex PCR; TCRdb's table is partial and in-frame only. The sample records 10,000 to 15,000 clones, approximately 90% being singletons. The specimen sequenced was PBMCs. This rearrangement joins TRBV9 to TRBJ2-5; D is unclear. The receptor comes from a human donor with pancreatic ductal adenocarcinoma. Written as DNA, the CDR3 is TGTGCCAGCAGCGCAGAAAGGACCGGGCAAGAGACCCAGTACTTC. It codes for CASSAERTGQETQYF. The full variable domain, with the rest looked up from reference TRBV9 and TRBJ2-5, is DSGVTQTPKHLITATGQRVTLRCSPRSGDLSVYWYQQSLDQGLQFLIQYYNGEERAKGNILERFSAQQFPDLHSELNLSSLELGDSALYFCASSAERTGQETQYFGPGTRLLVL.